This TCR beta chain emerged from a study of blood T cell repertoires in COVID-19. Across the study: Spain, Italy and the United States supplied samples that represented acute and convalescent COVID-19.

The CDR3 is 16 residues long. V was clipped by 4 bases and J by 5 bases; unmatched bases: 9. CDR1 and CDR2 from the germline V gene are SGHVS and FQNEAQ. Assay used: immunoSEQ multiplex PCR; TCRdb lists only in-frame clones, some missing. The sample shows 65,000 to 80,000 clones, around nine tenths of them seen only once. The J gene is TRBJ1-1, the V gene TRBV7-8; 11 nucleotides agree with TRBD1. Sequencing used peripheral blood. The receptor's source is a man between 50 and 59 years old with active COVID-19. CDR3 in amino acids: CASSSALGQGETEAFF. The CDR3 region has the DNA TGTGCCAGCAGCTCGGCGCTGGGACAGGGGGAGACTGAAGCTTTCTTT.